Included here is one T cell receptor (beta chain) sequence, with context. As yet, its antigen is unknown. These data originate in a study of regulatory T cells in long-lasting Graves disease. Study information: For under 3 months, newly diagnosed Graves' patients had been taking antithyroid drugs.

Time point: newly diagnosed GD, antithyroid drugs for less than 3 months. From PBMCs, RNA was extracted and then used to make the TCR library. Findings of the study overall: Persistent-disease Graves' patients showed less TCR diversity than new cases. Persistent disease favored TRBV28, TRBJ1-2 and TRBJ2-5.

This CDR3 region has 14 residues. Germline CDR1 reads MDHEN; CDR2 reads SYDVKM. V lost 3 bases and J lost 7, with 14 bases in between. Relying on iRepertoire HTBI primers and Arm-PCR of CDR3 regions, the team built TCR beta libraries. One entry per CDR3 protein, called by TCRdb with MiXCR from the multiplex PCR reads. The sample lists some 490,000 distinct CDR3 sequences; about 12% were seen once. These data also featured in a second study, about T cells in Graves' hyperthyroidism and ophthalmopathy.

The clonotype was recovered from a woman between 25 and 40 years old with Graves disease. The sample in question was peripheral blood mononuclear cells (PBMCs), obtained at new diagnosis, from a patient treated with antithyroid drugs. This chain uses TRBV28 with TRBJ2-3; perhaps D is TRBD1 or TRBD2 (5 bases each). For the CDR3, the DNA is TGTGCCAGCAGTTTCCGGGGCTGGACGAATACGCAGTATTTT. Residues: CASSFRGWTNTQYF.